This T cell receptor (beta chain) derives from a study of control samples from healthy donors and cancer patients. The germline gives CDR1 MNHEY, CDR2 SVGEGT. After removal of 7 bases from V and 9 bases from J, the junction contained 15 bases not matched to a gene. This CDR3 comprises 14 residues. The table came from immunoSEQ multiplex PCR; TCRdb's copy has only in-frame clones and leaves some out. The sample yields under 450,000 clones, approximately 92% seen once. The TCR originated in a man between 40 and 49 years old with head and neck cancer. The material sequenced was PBMCs. The chain uses TRBV6-2 or TRBV6-3 and TRBJ2-7, with 7 nucleotides matching TRBD2. CDR3 in amino acids: CASNPPSGAIPQYF. CDR3 nucleotide sequence: TGTGCCAGCAACCCCCCCAGCGGGGCCATCCCGCAGTACTTC.